This T cell receptor (beta chain) was identified during a study of immune cell composition in non-small cell lung cancer. Study as a whole: Tumours were mainly lung adenocarcinoma or squamous cell carcinoma.

On this clone itself: Antigen specificity is unknown. Within the sample, other DNA sequences also encode this same CDR3.

Germline loops: CDR1 GTSNPN, CDR2 SVGIG (reference sequence). This CDR3 has 12 residues. The V end was cut by 5 bases, the J end by 7 bases, with 11 bases between. Using immunoSEQ multiplex PCR, the repertoire was profiled, and TCRdb retains in-frame clones only, with some absent. Of about 14,000 clones listed, over 70% are singletons. Findings and caveats of the study: Squamous lung tumours showed higher top 10 clone scores and clonality than adenocarcinomas.

Frozen unsorted single-cell suspensions supplied the genomic DNA. What was sequenced was lung tumor tissue. The sequence was collected from a human donor with non-small cell lung cancer. This chain connects TRBV30 to TRBJ1-4; D uncertain. CDR3 sequence reads: CAWDYGREKLFF. CDR3 nucleotides: TGTGCCTGGGATTACGGTCGTGAAAAACTGTTTTTT.